What follows is one T cell receptor (beta chain) and its context. Trimming pared 9 bases from V and 6 bases from J, leaving 17 bases between. From germline, CDR1 is SGHTA and CDR2 FQGTGA. The CDR3 covers 14 residues. The data were taken from a study of OX40 agonist ivuxolimab in advanced cancers. About the research overall: Patients took ivuxolimab, an agonistic anti-OX40 (CD134) antibody. Eligibility rules accepted prior anti-PD-1, anti-PD-L1 or anti-CTLA-4 therapy, and around 44% had some.

Data came from immunoSEQ multiplex PCR; TCRdb stores just in-frame clones and leaves some out. This table has fewer than 130,000 clones, roughly 89% appearing once. The source of this sequence is an adult with an advanced solid tumor such as melanoma, head and neck, liver or kidney cancer. Sample: CD4+ or CD8+ T cells sorted from blood, taken in a trial of the OX40 agonist ivuxolimab. This rearrangement joins TRBV7-3 to TRBJ1-4; D is ambiguous. Written as DNA, the CDR3 is TGTGCCAGTAGCCCCGGATTTGAGGATGAAAAACTGTTTTTT. Amino acids: CASSPGFEDEKLFF.